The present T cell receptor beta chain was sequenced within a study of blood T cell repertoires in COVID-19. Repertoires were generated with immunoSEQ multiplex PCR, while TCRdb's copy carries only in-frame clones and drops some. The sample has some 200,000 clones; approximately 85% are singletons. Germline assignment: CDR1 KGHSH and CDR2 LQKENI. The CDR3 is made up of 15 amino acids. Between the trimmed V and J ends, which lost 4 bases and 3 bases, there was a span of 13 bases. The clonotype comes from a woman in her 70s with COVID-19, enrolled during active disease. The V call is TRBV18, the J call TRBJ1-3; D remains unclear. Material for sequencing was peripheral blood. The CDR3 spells CASSLLHGSGNTIYF. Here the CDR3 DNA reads TGTGCCAGCTCACTACTACATGGGAGTGGAAACACCATATATTTT.